This T cell receptor (beta chain) is drawn from a study of blood T cell repertoires in COVID-19. Some clones are missing from TCRdb's copy, which holds only in-frame ones; the method was immunoSEQ multiplex PCR. The table shows some 300,000 clones, with approximately 90% occurring only once. Cohorts were based on clinical histories the participants reported. A COVID-19 case had been met by exposed participants during the 2 weeks before study entry. The CDR3 is 16 residues long. Per the germline V gene, CDR1 is SGHTA and CDR2 is FQGNSA. The V gene end was trimmed by 5 bases and the J gene end by 2 bases; junction bases not matched to a gene: 10.

This clonotype was sampled from a woman younger than 45 who had been exposed to COVID-19. Sequenced sample: PBMCs or T cells enriched from blood (not recorded which). V and J are TRBV7-2 and TRBJ2-3; 7 nucleotides line up with TRBD1. The CDR3 DNA is TGTGCCAGCAGCCCAAGGGGGCCCCTTACCACAGATACGCAGTATTTT. It is translated as CASSPRGPLTTDTQYF.